Below, 12 T cell receptor beta chains from the same sample are listed, as sequenced in a study of a mutant IDH1 vaccine in newly diagnosed glioma. The data were produced by immunoSEQ multiplex PCR, yet TCRdb's version contains in-frame clones alone and is incomplete. This table holds 95,000 to 100,000 clones, over 85% found once. This sample's time point: baseline, week 1 (first vaccination visit). The treatment was: pre-vaccination baseline after standard-of-care therapy. The sequencing here drew on PBMCs, taken from a glioma patient treated with radiotherapy, temozolomide or both. These TCRs come from a woman aged 45-59 years with glioma.

This chain links TRBV7-9 with TRBJ2-3; the match to TRBD1 covers 7 bases. CDR1 is SEHNR and CDR2 is FQNEAQ in the germline V gene (reference sequence). CDR3 length: 15 amino acids. J gave up 3 bases and V 1 base, and 4 bases lay outside the gene matches. Here the CDR3 reads CASSLGDRKTDTQYF. The CDR3, as DNA: TGTGCCAGCAGCTTAGGGGACAGAAAGACAGATACGCAGTATTTT.

V gene TRBV11-3 combines with J gene TRBJ2-1; D gene uncertain. Germline-derived CDR1 and CDR2 are SGHNT and YENEEA. The CDR3 runs 13 residues. V was trimmed by 3 bases and J by 5 bases, leaving 8 bases between them. The CDR3 DNA is TGTGCCAGCAGCTTCAGTTCGGACAATGAGCAGTTCTTC. Residues: CASSFSSDNEQFF.

The chain couples TRBV29-1 to TRBJ2-1, with a possible D match to TRBD1 (5 bases). V lost 3 bases, J lost 1 base, and 7 bases lay in between. The CDR3 extends over 13 amino acids. Germline V gene lookup returns CDR1 SQVTM and CDR2 ANQGSEA. DNA for the CDR3: TGCAGCGTTGAGACAGATTCCTACAATGAGCAGTTCTTC. It specifies CSVETDSYNEQFF.

The V gene is TRBV28, the J gene TRBJ2-6; D not resolved. Germline CDR1 MDHEN, CDR2 SYDVKM. V was trimmed by 2 bases and J by 0 bases, leaving 8 bases between them. The CDR3 loop spans 16 amino acids. CDR3 bases: TGTGCCAGCAGTTTACCGCGTAGCTCTGGGGCCAACGTCCTGACTTTC. Residues: CASSLPRSSGANVLTF.

V gene TRBV5-1 combines with J gene TRBJ2-1, with D uncertain. V gave up 0 bases and J gave up 0 bases, with 10 bases separating them. The CDR3 runs 16 residues. The germline CDR1 and CDR2 sequences are SGHRS and YFSETQ. The CDR3 spells CASSLGGISSYNEQFF. CDR3 bases: TGCGCCAGCAGCTTGGGGGGAATCAGCTCCTACAATGAGCAGTTCTTC.

The chain joins TRBV10-2 to TRBJ1-5, with D possibly matching TRBD1 (6 bases). V lost 3 bases to trimming and J lost 4 bases, with 19 bases between them. CDR1 and CDR2 (germline): WSHSY, SAAADI. The CDR3 spans 17 residues. CDR3 sequence reads: CASSDSPYRVPNQPQHF. The DNA for the CDR3 is TGCGCCAGCAGTGATTCCCCTTACAGGGTACCAAATCAGCCCCAGCATTTT.

This chain links TRBV15 with TRBJ2-1; D is possibly TRBD1 (5 bases). Germline CDR1 LNHNV, CDR2 YYDKDF (reference sequence). V gave up 6 bases and J gave up 8 bases, with 14 bases separating them. The CDR3 is made up of 13 amino acids. In nucleotides, the CDR3 is TGTGCCACCAGACCTCTAGGGGTCGATGAGCAGTTCTTC. Amino acid sequence: CATRPLGVDEQFF.

This chain uses TRBV20-1 with TRBJ1-1, with D unclear. Germline V CDR1 and CDR2: DFQATT, SNEGSKA (reference sequence). Trimming took off 3 bases at V and 12 bases at J, with 14 bases between the two ends. The CDR3 extends over 11 amino acids. CDR3 protein: CSASRRSGPFF. In DNA, the CDR3 is TGCAGTGCTAGCAGAAGATCTGGGCCTTTCTTT.

V gene TRBV27 combines with J gene TRBJ2-7, with TRBD1 identical over 7 bases. With 4 bases clipped from V and 4 bases from J, the junction kept 7 bases outside the gene matches. Germline V CDR1 and CDR2: MNHEY, SMNVEV (reference sequence). The CDR3 sequence is 14 residues long. CDR3 sequence (DNA): TGTGCCAGCAGTTCTAGGACGGGACAGTACGAGCAGTACTTC. Its translation: CASSSRTGQYEQYF.

The chain has TRBV30 and TRBJ1-6, with D maybe TRBD1 (6 bases). Germline CDR1 is GTSNPN and CDR2 is SVGIG (reference sequence). V was shortened by 0 bases and J by 9 bases, with 15 bases between the two germline ends. This CDR3 contains 15 residues. The CDR3 reads CAWSVFGQRGSPLHF. The CDR3 DNA reads TGTGCCTGGAGTGTCTTTGGACAGAGAGGTTCACCCCTCCACTTT.

The chain joins TRBV9 to TRBJ2-5, with D maybe TRBD1 (6 bases). The DNA end is a closer match to TRBJ2-7, so the J assignment may be wrong. The CDR3 loop spans 14 amino acids. Per the germline V gene, CDR1 is SGDLS and CDR2 is YYNGEE. The CDR3 sequence is CASSGRDTKDEQYF. Written as DNA, the CDR3 is TGTGCCAGCAGCGGCCGGGACACTAAAGACGAGCAGTACTTC.

V is TRBV7-9 and J is TRBJ2-1; TRBD2 aligns across 7 bases. There are 16 residues in the CDR3. Germline assignment: CDR1 SEHNR and CDR2 FQNEAQ (reference sequence). Trimming removed 5 bases from V and 8 bases from J; junction bases left unmatched: 15. In DNA, the CDR3 is TGTGCCAGCAGCCCCAGCGGGACTTTCCCTTGGGATGAGCAGTTCTTC. Amino acids: CASSPSGTFPWDEQFF.